The 22 T cell receptor beta chains in this list originate from one sample, sequenced in a study of CD8 T cells in Susac syndrome. RNA totalling roughly 0.45 to 1 ug underwent reverse transcription with random hexamers. From the immunoSEQ multiplex PCR reads, TCRdb called clonotypes with MiXCR, one entry per CDR3 protein. The sample shows hundreds of thousands of distinct CDR3 sequences, approximately 85% of them seen only once. Source material: CD8+ T cells from PBMCs. The receptors originated from a human donor with multiple sclerosis.

This sequence joins TRBV28 and TRBJ2-1; 11 nucleotides match TRBD2. Germline assignment: CDR1 MDHEN and CDR2 SYDVKM. CDR3 length: 20 amino acids. V dropped 5 bases and J dropped 6; count of bases not matched to a gene: 21. CDR3 sequence (DNA): TGTGCCAGCAGTCAGTACAGGGGAACCTCACTAGCGGGAGTATTCAATGAGCAGTTCTTC. Amino acids: CASSQYRGTSLAGVFNEQFF. Together with reference TRBV28 and TRBJ2-1, the CDR3 gives the full variable domain: DVKVTQSSRYLVKRTGEKVFLECVQDMDHENMFWYRQDPGLGLRLIYFSYDVKMKEKGDIPEGYSVSREKKERFSLILESASTNQTSMYLCASSQYRGTSLAGVFNEQFFGPGTRLTVL.

The V gene is TRBV6-1, the J gene TRBJ2-5, with TRBD1 matching over 7 bases. V was pared by 2 bases and J by 0 bases, with 6 bases of the junction left unmatched. The CDR3 runs 16 residues. Looked up from germline, CDR1 is MNHNS and CDR2 is SASEGT. The CDR3 here is CASSEPFGTDQETQYF. CDR3 DNA: TGTGCCAGCAGTGAACCTTTTGGGACAGACCAAGAGACCCAGTACTTC.

The chain carries TRBV27 and TRBJ2-7; D not resolved. The CDR3 runs 11 residues. With 4 bases removed from V and 6 bases from J, the gap between germline ends came to 7 bases. Germline V lookup: CDR1 MNHEY, CDR2 SMNVEV (reference sequence). The DNA of the CDR3 is TGTGCCAGCAGTTCCCCAACCGAGCAGTACTTC. Protein product: CASSSPTEQYF.

This clonotype appeared a single time. V gene TRBV12-3 or TRBV12-4 combines with J gene TRBJ2-3; 9 nucleotides match TRBD2. This CDR3 has 16 residues. V was pared by 1 base and J by 1 base, with 3 bases of the junction left unmatched. CDR3: CASSLGSGRRTDTQYF. Here the CDR3 DNA reads TGTGCCAGCAGTTTAGGGAGCGGGAGGCGCACAGATACGCAGTATTTT.

This clonotype is a singleton in its sample. The junction departs from the called germline gene at one end, perhaps through a read error. V usage is TRBV10-2 and J usage is TRBJ2-1; 7 nucleotides agree with TRBD2. The CDR3 spans 12 residues. The germline gives CDR1 WSHSY, CDR2 SAAADI. The chain's CDR3 is CASRGDYDEQFF. Written as DNA, the CDR3 is TGCGCCAGCAGGGGGGACTACGATGAGCAGTTCTTC.

The chain links TRBV7-2 to TRBJ1-1; 7 nucleotides line up with TRBD1. The germline CDR1 and CDR2 sequences are SGHTA and FQGNSA. With V trimmed by 6 bases and J by 5 bases, 6 bases remained unmatched. This CDR3 spans 13 amino acids. The CDR3 DNA sequence: TGTGCCAGCAGTCCTAACAGGGGTACTGAAGCTTTCTTT. It encodes CASSPNRGTEAFF.

This rearrangement joins TRBV7-9 to TRBJ2-7; 8 bases are shared with TRBD1. This CDR3 contains 17 residues. Looked up from germline, CDR1 is SEHNR and CDR2 is FQNEAQ (reference sequence). After removal of 3 bases from V and 2 bases from J, the junction contained 12 bases not matched to a gene. CDR3 sequence: CASSLKGGTTGAYEQYF. In nucleotides, the CDR3 is TGTGCCAGCAGCTTGAAGGGGGGTACGACAGGGGCCTACGAGCAGTACTTC.

This clonotype came up once. The CDR3 DNA reads as TGTGCCAGCATTGTTAGCGGGAGCGGGGAGACCCAGTACTTC. The encoded protein is CASIVSGSGETQYF. The chain links TRBV3-1 to TRBJ2-5, with 9 bases aligning to TRBD2. CDR3 length: 14 amino acids. Germline loops: CDR1 LGHDT, CDR2 YNNKEL (reference sequence). V was clipped by 7 bases and J by 5 bases; unmatched bases: 8.

The rearrangement joins TRBV5-5 to TRBJ1-5; 9 bases align to TRBD1. CDR1 SGHKS and CDR2 YYEKEE come from the germline V gene (reference sequence). With 4 bases clipped from V and 2 bases from J, the junction kept 13 bases outside the gene matches. The CDR3 loop spans 18 amino acids. The CDR3 bases are TGTGCCAGCAGCCCCGGGACAGGGACCGCTATGGGCAATCAGCCCCAGCATTTT. Protein sequence: CASSPGTGTAMGNQPQHF.

The J gene is TRBJ2-7, the V gene TRBV4-1, with no clear D. CDR1 MGHRA and CDR2 YSYEKL come from the germline V gene. There are 13 residues in the CDR3. Trimming left V 3 bases short and J 2 bases short, with 8 bases between. The CDR3, as DNA: TGCGCCAGCAGCCATTTATTGCCCTACGAGCAGTACTTC. Protein: CASSHLLPYEQYF.

The chain uses TRBV20-1 and TRBJ2-7; the match to TRBD2 covers 11 bases. This CDR3 region has 16 residues. V gave up 6 bases and J gave up 6 bases; unmatched junction bases: 16. Germline V gene lookup returns CDR1 DFQATT and CDR2 SNEGSKA (reference sequence). CDR3 nucleotides: TGCAGTGCCCAGGTGGTAGCGGGAGGGCTTCGGCCCGAGCAGTACTTC. It translates to CSAQVVAGGLRPEQYF.

This clonotype was detected only once. The chain uses TRBV2 and TRBJ1-5; D is unclear. V was pared by 2 bases and J by 0 bases, with 11 bases between. The CDR3 consists of 16 residues. Germline V lookup: CDR1 SNHLY, CDR2 FYNNEI. CDR3 sequence reads: CASSESYEISNQPQHF. The CDR3 DNA is TGTGCCAGCAGTGAAAGCTACGAGATTAGCAATCAGCCCCAGCATTTT.

CDR3 bases: TGTGCCAGCAGCGTTAGTTTCACTAACTATGGCTACACCTTC. This translates into CASSVSFTNYGYTF. J is TRBJ1-2 and V is TRBV9; D unclear. Trimming took 2 bases from V and 0 from J, leaving 8 bases between them. CDR1 and CDR2 (germline): SGDLS, YYNGEE. CDR3 length: 14 amino acids.

The rearrangement joins TRBV5-1 to TRBJ2-2; 8 bases line up with TRBD1. CDR1 SGHRS and CDR2 YFSETQ come from the germline V gene. The CDR3 runs to 17 residues. V was pared by 2 bases and J by 6 bases, with 12 bases of the junction left unmatched. CDR3 region: CASSLPEDREEAGELFF. The CDR3 DNA reads TGCGCCAGCAGCTTACCCGAGGACAGGGAAGAGGCCGGGGAGCTGTTTTTT.

The chain combines TRBV6-1 with TRBJ2-1; 11 bases fit TRBD2. The germline gives CDR1 MNHNS, CDR2 SASEGT. This CDR3 region has 18 residues. With 4 bases clipped from V and 0 bases from J, the junction kept 8 bases outside the gene matches. Here the CDR3 DNA reads TGTGCCAGCAGTGGGGGACTAGCGGACCTATCCTCCTACAATGAGCAGTTCTTC. Its translation: CASSGGLADLSSYNEQFF.

The rearrangement links TRBV29-1 to TRBJ2-7, with TRBD1 as a possible D gene (7 bases). V shed 6 bases and J shed 1 base, with 13 bases lying between them. The CDR3 runs to 13 residues. Germline V lookup: CDR1 SQVTM, CDR2 ANQGSEA. In DNA form, the CDR3 reads TGCAGCGTCTTGACAGGGACTTCCTACGAGCAGTACTTC. Translating gives CSVLTGTSYEQYF.

The V call is TRBV10-2, the J call TRBJ2-4; 9 bases line up with TRBD2. Per the germline V gene, CDR1 is WSHSY and CDR2 is SAAADI. The CDR3 contains 15 residues. The J segment lost 1 base and the V segment lost 8 bases, leaving 6 bases of the junction unmatched. The CDR3 nucleotides are TGCGCCAGCGCGGGGGGGCCCAGCGCCAAAAACATTCAGTACTTC. Residues: CASAGGPSAKNIQYF.

The chain's CDR3 is CASRTRPREDVTDTQYF. CDR3 bases: TGTGCCAGTAGGACTCGACCGCGGGAGGATGTCACAGATACGCAGTATTTT. This sequence joins TRBV19 and TRBJ2-3; 8 positions agree with TRBD2. The germline gives CDR1 LNHDA, CDR2 SQIVND (reference sequence). Unmatched junction bases numbered 13, after V lost 6 bases and J lost 2 bases. The CDR3 covers 17 residues.

The V call is TRBV2, the J call TRBJ2-1; possible D gene TRBD2, 5 bases. This CDR3 is built from 16 residues. Trimming took 6 bases from V and 6 from J, leaving 21 bases between them. Looked up from germline, CDR1 is SNHLY and CDR2 is FYNNEI. The chain's CDR3 is CASRGLGLRGFNEQFF. In DNA, the CDR3 is TGTGCCAGCAGGGGCCTGGGCCTTAGAGGGTTCAATGAGCAGTTCTTC.

In nucleotides, the CDR3 is TGTGCCAGTAGTATCAGCAGTAACACTGAAGCTTTCTTT. Amino acid sequence: CASSISSNTEAFF. The chain combines TRBV19 with TRBJ1-1; D is ambiguous. The CDR3 runs 13 residues. Germline V CDR1 and CDR2: LNHDA, SQIVND (reference sequence). The V end was cut by 3 bases, the J end by 2 bases, with 7 bases between.

V and J are TRBV6-1 and TRBJ1-5; tentative D call: TRBD1 (6 bases). The CDR3 consists of 18 residues. V was shortened by 0 bases and J by 2 bases, with 17 bases between the two germline ends. Germline lookup yields CDR1 MNHNS and CDR2 SASEGT. The CDR3 DNA follows: TGTGCCAGCAGTGAAGCAATCTTAGGGGACATTCGCAATCAGCCCCAGCATTTT. It encodes CASSEAILGDIRNQPQHF.

The chain joins TRBV4-2 to TRBJ2-1; TRBD2 is a possible D gene (7 bases). Germline V lookup: CDR1 LGHNA, CDR2 YNFKEQ. The CDR3 extends over 16 amino acids. The V and J ends lost 0 bases and 3 bases respectively, with 12 bases between them. CDR3 loop: CASSQDVGGRYNEQFF. In DNA form, the CDR3 reads TGTGCCAGCAGCCAAGATGTGGGGGGGCGCTACAATGAGCAGTTCTTC.